These 23 T cell receptor beta chains share one sample of origin, sequenced in a study of identifying expanded T cells in peripheral blood. Measured with immunoSEQ multiplex PCR; TCRdb has only the in-frame clones, and not every one. The table has about 100,000 clones, more than 85% seen once; the top ten hold roughly 17%. Sequencing used blood. Receptor source: a person between 18 and 70 years old in good health.

This clone was observed a single time. The chain employs TRBV9 and TRBJ2-7; 9 positions agree with TRBD2. The CDR3 totals 15 residues. With 4 bases clipped from V and 6 bases from J, the junction kept 11 bases outside the gene matches. Germline V lookup: CDR1 SGDLS, CDR2 YYNGEE. The CDR3 DNA sequence: TGTGCCAGCAGCCCCGGTGGGAGCGGGGGGTCCGAGCAGTACTTC. It encodes CASSPGGSGGSEQYF.

V and J are TRBV4-3 and TRBJ1-6; 7 bases align to TRBD1. The CDR3 consists of 15 residues. CDR1 is LGHNA, CDR2 YSLEER, per germline. With V trimmed by 0 bases and J by 9 bases, 5 bases remained unmatched. CDR3 in amino acids: CASSQEEGAGSPLHF. In nucleotides, the CDR3 is TGCGCCAGCAGCCAAGAAGAGGGGGCCGGTTCACCCCTCCACTTT.

The chain is built from TRBV7-9 and TRBJ1-4, with D possibly matching TRBD1 (5 bases). The V end lost 3 bases, the J end lost 6 bases, and 14 bases lay between the germline ends. The V gene's germline CDR1 is SEHNR and CDR2 FQNEAQ (reference sequence). The CDR3 length is 15 residues. Written as DNA, the CDR3 is TGTGCCAGCAGCTTTACCGGGGGAAGGGATGAAAAACTGTTTTTT. Its translation: CASSFTGGRDEKLFF.

This chain links TRBV7-2 with TRBJ1-5; maybe TRBD1 (6 bases). The CDR3 has 14 residues. Germline V CDR1 and CDR2: SGHTA, FQGNSA. Trimming pared 3 bases from V and 9 bases from J, leaving 15 bases between. The CDR3: CASSFSGGPRPQHF. The CDR3 coding sequence is TGTGCCAGCAGCTTTAGTGGGGGCCCCCGGCCCCAGCATTTT.

The chain carries TRBV6-6 and TRBJ2-2; unclear D gene. CDR3 length: 14 residues. V was shortened by 2 bases and J by 4 bases, with 8 bases between the two germline ends. Germline assignment: CDR1 MNHNY and CDR2 SVGAGI (reference sequence). The CDR3 spells CASSYESFTGELFF. CDR3 nucleotide sequence: TGTGCCAGCAGTTACGAGTCCTTCACCGGGGAGCTGTTTTTT.

The rearrangement uses TRBV7-9 and TRBJ1-1; 11 bases align to TRBD1. Losses at the gene ends were 7 bases for V and 6 bases for J; bases not matched to a gene: 10. The CDR3 covers 15 residues. The germline gives CDR1 SEHNR, CDR2 FQNEAQ (reference sequence). This CDR3 is CASNSHGQGAPEAFF. The CDR3 DNA reads as TGTGCCAGCAACTCTCACGGACAGGGGGCTCCTGAAGCTTTCTTT. The full variable domain, completed using reference TRBV7-9 and TRBJ1-1, is DTGVSQNPRHKITKRGQNVTFRCDPISEHNRLYWYRQTLGQGPEFLTYFQNEAQLEKSRLLSDRFSAERPKGSFSTLEIQRTEQGDSAMYLCASNSHGQGAPEAFFGQGTRLTVV.

The J gene is TRBJ2-3, the V gene TRBV23-1; no reliable D call. TRBV23-1 is treated as an ORF (open reading frame) with a function not yet certain. V shed 0 bases and J shed 1 base, with 14 bases lying between them. CDR3 length: 17 residues. The CDR3 nucleotides are TGCGCCAGCAGTCAATCCCTTCGTGGGTCGCGCACAGATACGCAGTATTTT. Amino acids: CASSQSLRGSRTDTQYF.

The chain joins TRBV6-1 to TRBJ1-1; 9 nucleotides align to TRBD1. Trimming took 5 bases from V and 5 from J; bases not matched to a gene: 3. The CDR3 consists of 13 residues. Germline V lookup: CDR1 MNHNS, CDR2 SASEGT. CDR3 coding DNA: TGTGCCAGCAGTAAGGGACAGGGAACTGAAGCTTTCTTT. Its translation is CASSKGQGTEAFF.

The chain uses TRBV21-1 and TRBJ1-4. TRBV21-1 is recorded as a pseudogene. This CDR3 is 15 amino acids long. DNA of the CDR3: TGTGCCAGCAGCACGGACCGCCACCGGCATGAAAAACTGTTTTTT. Its protein is CASSTDRHRHEKLFF.

This chain connects TRBV28 to TRBJ2-3; maybe TRBD1 (6 bases). CDR1 MDHEN and CDR2 SYDVKM come from the germline V gene. V was shortened by 2 bases and J by 0 bases, with 9 bases between the two germline ends. The CDR3 is 15 amino acids. CDR3 DNA sequence: TGTGCCAGCAGTTTACCAGGGGCTAGCACAGATACGCAGTATTTT. As protein: CASSLPGASTDTQYF.

The genes are TRBV19 and TRBJ2-3; D is undetermined. Trimming cost V 7 bases and J 2 bases, with 22 bases left between them. The CDR3 contains 17 residues. CDR1 and CDR2 from the germline V gene are LNHDA and SQIVND (reference sequence). In nucleotides, the CDR3 is TGTGCCAGTAAGACCACCGGTCCCTCCCTTTTCACAGATACGCAGTATTTT. It is translated as CASKTTGPSLFTDTQYF.

This chain joins TRBV6-5 and TRBJ2-7, with 7 bases fitting TRBD1. There are 13 residues in the CDR3. With 3 bases clipped from V and 10 bases from J, the junction kept 9 bases outside the gene matches. Germline CDR1 is MNHEY and CDR2 is SVGAGI. The CDR3 is CASSYLPGQLQYF. As DNA, the CDR3 is TGTGCCAGCAGTTATTTGCCGGGACAGCTACAGTACTTC.

This rearrangement joins TRBV15 to TRBJ2-5; unclear D gene. This CDR3 contains 12 residues. V was clipped by 5 bases and J by 1 base, with 5 bases between them. Germline lookup yields CDR1 LNHNV and CDR2 YYDKDF (reference sequence). CDR3 DNA sequence: TGTGCCACCAGCTCCCGCCAAGAGACCCAGTACTTC. Its protein product is CATSSRQETQYF.

The genes are TRBV2 and TRBJ2-6, with 12 nucleotides matching TRBD1. V shed 7 bases, J shed 2 bases, and the junction held 3 bases outside the gene matches. Germline V gives CDR1 SNHLY, CDR2 FYNNEI. The CDR3 sequence is 16 residues long. In DNA form, the CDR3 reads TGTGCCAGCACCCGGGACAGGGGGCCTGGGGCCAACGTCCTGACTTTC. Protein product: CASTRDRGPGANVLTF.

Turning to this clone: The junction differs from germline at one of its ends, possibly a read error. The V gene is TRBV5-1, the J gene TRBJ2-2; no definite D call. From germline, CDR1 is SGHRS and CDR2 YFSETQ. CDR3 length: 14 residues. This chain's CDR3 is CVSSPAGFTGELFF. CDR3 in DNA: TGCGTCAGCAGCCCGGCTGGTTTCACCGGGGAGCTGTTTTTT.

V is TRBV18 and J is TRBJ2-3; D gene uncertain. This CDR3 is built from 13 residues. Germline CDR1 is KGHSH and CDR2 is LQKENI. Trimming pared 5 bases from V and 0 bases from J, leaving 6 bases between. The chain's CDR3 is CASSAPSTDTQYF. In DNA form, the CDR3 reads TGTGCCAGCTCAGCCCCTAGCACAGATACGCAGTATTTT.

V usage is TRBV7-2 and J usage is TRBJ1-1; no clear D. The CDR3 runs 13 residues. Trimming left V 3 bases short and J 7 bases short, with 12 bases between. Looked up from germline, CDR1 is SGHTA and CDR2 is FQGNSA. The CDR3 nucleotides read TGTGCCAGCAGCTTCTTCGGACGGGGTGAAGCTTTCTTT. Protein product: CASSFFGRGEAFF.

The chain has TRBV5-1 and TRBJ2-5, with D maybe TRBD1 (5 bases). V was cut by 0 bases and J by 5 bases, with 17 bases left in between. The V gene's germline CDR1 is SGHRS and CDR2 YFSETQ. CDR3 size: 16 residues. The CDR3 sequence: CASSLAGLPGGETQYF. The CDR3 bases are TGCGCCAGCAGCTTGGCAGGGCTCCCTGGTGGGGAGACCCAGTACTTC.

This sequence joins TRBV2 and TRBJ2-7; D possibly corresponds to TRBD1 (5 bases). CDR1 SNHLY and CDR2 FYNNEI come from the germline V gene. The CDR3 loop spans 10 amino acids. The V end was cut by 8 bases, the J end by 6 bases, with 8 bases between. The CDR3 region is CASSGPEQYF. CDR3 sequence (DNA): TGTGCCAGCTCAGGGCCCGAGCAGTACTTC.

A single count supports this clone. V and J are TRBV2 and TRBJ2-5, with TRBD2 identical over 14 bases. The germline CDR1 and CDR2 sequences are SNHLY and FYNNEI. This CDR3 has 15 amino acids. Trimming cost V 7 bases and J 5 bases; bases outside gene matches: 6. The chain's CDR3 is CASTPGLAGGETQYF. The CDR3 DNA reads TGTGCCAGCACTCCCGGACTAGCGGGGGGCGAGACCCAGTACTTC.

The V and J genes are TRBV7-9 and TRBJ1-2; D is possibly TRBD1 (5 bases). V lost 8 bases and J 3 bases, leaving 19 bases between the germline ends. The germline gives CDR1 SEHNR, CDR2 FQNEAQ (reference sequence). The CDR3 contains 15 residues. CDR3 coding DNA: TGTGCCAGCTCCCTGTCGAGGGGCTTTGACTATGGCTACACCTTC. It translates to CASSLSRGFDYGYTF.

This rearrangement joins TRBV10-3 to TRBJ1-1, with TRBD1 matching over 7 bases. This CDR3 has 14 residues. Germline V CDR1 and CDR2: ENHRY, SYGVKD. V was pared by 9 bases and J by 1 base, with 8 bases of the junction left unmatched. Written as DNA, the CDR3 is TGTGCCATAAAAACCGGGACAGAGAACACTGAAGCTTTCTTT. This translates into CAIKTGTENTEAFF.

V is TRBV5-1 and J is TRBJ2-5; no clear D gene. The CDR3 extends over 15 amino acids. Germline V gene sequence: CDR1 SGHRS, CDR2 YFSETQ. V lost 2 bases, J lost 2 bases, and 13 bases lay in between. The CDR3 nucleotides read TGCGCCAGCAGCTTCCTACTCGGTACTCAAGAGACCCAGTACTTC. It translates to CASSFLLGTQETQYF.